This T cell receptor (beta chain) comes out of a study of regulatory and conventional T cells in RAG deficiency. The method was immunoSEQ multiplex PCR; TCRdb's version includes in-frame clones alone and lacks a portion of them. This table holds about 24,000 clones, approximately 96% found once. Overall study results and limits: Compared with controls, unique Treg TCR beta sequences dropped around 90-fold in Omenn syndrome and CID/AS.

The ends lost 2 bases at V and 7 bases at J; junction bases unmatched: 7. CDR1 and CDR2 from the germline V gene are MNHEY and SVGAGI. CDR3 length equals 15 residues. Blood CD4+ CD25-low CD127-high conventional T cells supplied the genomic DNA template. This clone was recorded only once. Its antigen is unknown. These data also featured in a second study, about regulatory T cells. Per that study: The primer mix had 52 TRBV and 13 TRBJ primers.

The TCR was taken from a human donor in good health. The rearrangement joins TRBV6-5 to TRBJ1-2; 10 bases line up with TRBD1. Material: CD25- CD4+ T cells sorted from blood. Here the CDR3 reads CASSYKGQGIFGYTF. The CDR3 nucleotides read TGTGCCAGCAGTTACAAGGGACAGGGGATTTTTGGCTACACCTTC.